One TCR beta chain is described in this entry. No cognate antigen has been identified for it. Base qualities are not at hand, and no much larger clone is one base apart. The same CDR3 also results from other DNA sequences found in this sample. The cohort was made up of 500 to 800 healthy bone marrow donors. At the time of sampling, every cohort member was nominally healthy, though immune exposures that went unrecorded were likely present. The donor tested CMV seronegative and was one of the 352 seronegative cohort members. Each donor provided a peripheral blood sample, and peripheral blood mononuclear cells were used for TCR beta sequencing. Genomic DNA extraction from the blood cell samples was performed with the Qiagen DNeasy Blood Extraction Kit. Reading the germline V gene gives CDR1 SGHRS and CDR2 YFSETQ. V lost 3 bases and J lost 0 bases, and the count of bases not matched to a germline gene is 2. Its CDR3 holds 14 amino acids, cysteine through phenylalanine. Left in the record is the CDR3 DNA by itself, 42 bases read in frame from the first base.

The data were obtained in a study of cytomegalovirus exposure and HLA in healthy donors (dated by TCRdb to between 2016 and 2019). Background for the entire study: According to an earlier analysis of several hundred of the donors, roughly 180 million T cells yielded 95 million to 140 million unique TCR beta sequences and 276 Gb of sequence data. An early release that covered fewer than 750 HLA-typed donors contained around 300 gigabases of sequencing data and approximately 85 million unique TCR sequences. The genetic ancestry cluster associated with self-reported Caucasian donors included over 65% of the roughly 400 genotyped donors. The aim of the study was to test whether cataloging public T cell receptors could identify signatures of past pathogen exposure. The study used immunosequencing to profile the T cell repertoires of under 700 subjects and linked those repertoires to cytomegalovirus serostatus. Along with the roughly 700-subject first cohort, a separate validation cohort of more than 90 different subjects was used. To predict cytomegalovirus infection status, the study brought together high-throughput TCR immunosequencing, statistical association of individual TCRs with disease status, and machine learning. A later analysis re-examined previously published TCR beta repertoires from more than 550 donors and added high-resolution HLA genotyping to investigate patterns of TCR occurrence. Rather than using new phenotypic data, the later analysis identified candidate immune exposures from TCR beta sequences and from how often those sequences occurred across donors. In an earlier analysis of 587 of the donors, high-throughput TCR beta sequencing was used to judge whether each TCR beta V gene segment behaved as functional or pseudogenic. Donor age, sex, ethnicity and CMV serostatus were compiled together with the repertoire data. A later genetic analysis took genome-wide SNP genotypes for about 55% of the roughly 700 donors and used that subset as a discovery cohort. Every repertoire in the discovery cohort had been generated on one and the same sequencing platform. HLA typing included class I and class II loci at four-digit resolution. The number of donors typed differed by locus, with roughly 620-640 for A, B, C, DRB1 and DQB1, around 560 for DQA1, 600 to 610 for DPA1, and about 450 for DPB1. Roughly 5 DR-DQ haplotypes were handled as single units for association and clustering, since linkage in the cohort was strong. Across 300 to 400 genotyped donors of the cohort, an average of about 250,000 unique TCR beta nucleotide sequences per donor were sequenced, and around 20% of those sequences were non-productive.

Points the paper makes about the study in general: According to a later analysis, parvovirus B19, influenza, CMV and Epstein-Barr virus appeared linked to several top co-occurrence clusters. The 87-base-pair reads could not distinguish some IMGT-functional V segments, including TRBV6-2 and TRBV6-3, so those segments were excluded. A later analysis found that most CMV-associated TCR beta chains appeared HLA-restricted, with HLA associations seemingly driven largely by CMV exposure. Compared with equally common non-associated chains, HLA-associated TCR beta chains in a later analysis were more clonally expanded and had lower generation probabilities. The authors suggested that the approach could potentially be generalized to other disease states and immunological phenotypes. Sequencing depth was assumed to be roughly uniform across donors in the presence/absence analyses, though that assumption may not hold. Because counts were too low, under 20 rarely observed V segments, including chromosome 9 orphons, were left out of the earlier analysis of a few hundred of the donors. While some public TCRs were present in many individuals, most TCR sequences turned up only very rarely across donors. Linkage disequilibrium might explain the correlated functional status among segregating V segments, but an unknown experimental factor could not be ruled out. The study gave a list of more than 150 TCR beta chains associated with cytomegalovirus. Because HLA typing was unavailable for some donors at each locus, only the typed subset was used in association tests. In vitro tests confirmed that three of the cytomegalovirus-associated TCR beta chains recognize cytomegalovirus antigens. The classifier was reported to diagnose cytomegalovirus status with high specificity and sensitivity in both the original cohort and the validation cohort. This cohort had only TCR beta chains sequenced, and the lack of alpha or paired-chain data limited which features could be detected. Immune exposure information for the cohort was limited to CMV serostatus. A later genetic analysis associated a missense DCLRE1C variant with V-gene and J-gene trimming of TCR beta chains, and an independent cohort replicated the association. A further reported finding was that TCR beta sequences accurately predicted the HLA-A and HLA-B alleles for most subjects in the first cohort. A later analysis found that TCR association rates varied across HLA loci, with DRB1 alleles showing the most associated TCRs and HLA-C alleles the fewest. In a later analysis, about 16,000 TCR beta sequences were associated with specific HLA alleles at a false discovery rate of 0.05. When HLA alleles, especially DR and DQ, strongly co-occurred, attributing TCR associations to individual alleles was difficult. A group of highly shared sequence variants was considered likely to be a technical artifact of the sequencing pipeline. A later genetic analysis reported fewer N-insertions in productive TCRs among donors in an Asian-associated ancestry cluster than the roughly 640-donor mean. Broadly in line with IMGT annotations, most TCR beta V segments showed up in productive rearrangements about 87% or about 30% of the time in an earlier analysis of 450 to 750 of the donors.

Library preparation used the immunoSEQ multiplex PCR assay. For the multiplex PCR, a mixture combining 60 forward primers for TCR Vbeta segments and 13 reverse primers for TCR Jbeta segments was used. The CDR3 region of rearranged TCR beta genes was amplified from genomic DNA by a multiplex PCR assay. The Illumina HiSeq System was used to sequence the amplified TCR beta libraries as 87-base-pair reads. Per the source publication's procedure: Across the 666 repertoires, a later analysis counted 78 million or so unique TCR beta chains, some 11 million of which were shared by at least two donors. To remove PCR and sequencing errors, raw reads were error-corrected and collapsed into unique sequences using a nearest-neighbor algorithm that merged closely related sequences. V, D and J gene segments were assigned by aligning CDR3 sequences to IMGT reference sequences. For a sequence to be retained, at least a six-nucleotide match to both a V gene segment and a J gene segment was required. A rearrangement counted as productive if the CDR3 had no stop codons and remained in frame with V and J, and every other rearrangement counted as non-productive. CDR3 was defined by IMGT convention, running from the second conserved V-encoded cysteine to the conserved J-encoded phenylalanine. Sequences without an unambiguous match to a single V gene segment were excluded from the earlier analysis of a few hundred of the donors. An earlier analysis of around 600 of the donors classified V segments as functional when productive rearrangements were above 56.7% and as segregating when the standard deviation between donors was above 5%. A statistical classification framework was built to diagnose cytomegalovirus status from the catalog of TCR beta chain sequences. V and J gene assignment, in a later analysis, came from comparing TCR nucleotide sequences with IMGT/GENE-DB human TR gene sequences. A later analysis assigned CDR3 sequences and most-parsimonious VDJ recombination scenarios with the TCRdist pipeline. A later analysis defined each TCR beta chain by its CDR3 amino acid sequence plus V-gene family, and excluded reads lacking a unique V-gene family. A later analysis removed 450 to 600 highly shared, low-generation-probability nucleotide sequences to deal with suspected cross-contamination and a sequencing artifact. A later analysis calculated a clonal expansion index for each public chain from normalized within-repertoire ranks of inferred template counts. A later analysis computed generation probabilities with a VDJ recombination model fitted to out-of-frame rearrangements, and checked the results against IGoR. Hypergeometric tests were used in a later analysis to score TCR-TCR, TCR-HLA and TCR-CMV co-occurrence, with a repertoire-size bias correction applied to the TCR pairs. False discovery rates were estimated in a later analysis by permuting HLA or CMV assignments 20 times. In a later analysis, co-occurring TCRs were grouped using DBSCAN, and TCRdist sequence similarity was added for clustering within HLA-allele-positive subsets. Repertoires with fewer than 30,000 or more than 120,000 public chains were left out of co-occurrence clustering, as were about 5 repertoires with anomalous nucleotide sharing. TCRdb mirrors the immuneACCESS table, restricted to in-frame sequences. Some clones are absent from its copies; in checked studies, under half trace to an unresolved V gene, and the reason for the others is unknown. V and J calls and clone size are given by that table; D and trimming were obtained from the DNA. This sample has 110,000 to 150,000 clones in its table, and around three quarters of those were observed once. The biggest ten clones account for roughly 1.8% of the sample.

The clonotype comes from a woman aged 40 to 50 in good health and CMV-seronegative. Sequenced material: PBMCs. The rearranged segments are TRBV5-1 and TRBJ1-1, with TRBD1 matching 7 junction bases. The encoded CDR3 is CASSSTGVNTEAFF. Here is the DNA: TGCGCCAGCAGCTCTACAGGGGTGAACACTGAAGCTTTCTTT.